This T cell receptor beta chain was retrieved from a study of beta chain features in type 1 diabetes. CD4+ cells of the naive, central memory, regulatory and stem cell-like memory types were sorted via CD45RO/CCR7/CD25/CD127/CD95/CD27. Reverse transcription of all isolated RNA meant that expressed TCRB transcripts were sequenced. Measured with immunoSEQ multiplex PCR; TCRdb has only the in-frame clones, and not every one. The table includes roughly 230,000 clones, under 13% detected once. V gave up 2 bases and J gave up 9 bases; unmatched junction bases: 5. This CDR3 has 15 residues. Looked up from germline, CDR1 is SGHNT and CDR2 is YYREEE (reference sequence). Findings and caveats of the study: When Type 1 diabetes patients were examined, their TCRB CDR3s proved moderately but significantly shorter in all four CD4+ subsets.

A word on this clone: Its cognate antigen is unknown.

This TCR was sampled from a man aged 25 to 40 with type 1 diabetes. This chain connects TRBV5-4 to TRBJ2-1; TRBD2 matches 13 bases. The sample consisted of naive CD4+ T cells from blood. The CDR3 DNA reads TGTGCCAGCAGCTTCACTAGCGGGGGGGCATCTGAGCAGTTCTTC. It encodes CASSFTSGGASEQFF. The variable domain in full, with the rest retrieved from reference TRBV5-4 and TRBJ2-1, is ETGVTQSPTHLIKTRGQQVTLRCSSQSGHNTVSWYQQALGQGPQFIFQYYREEENGRGNFPPRFSGLQFPNYSSELNVNALELDDSALYLCASSFTSGGASEQFFGPGTRLTVL.